The 24 T cell receptor beta chains given below trace back to one sample, sequenced in a study of graft-versus-host responses after intestinal transplantation (dated by TCRdb to the early 2020s). This sample's time point label indicates: cells obtained before transplantation from donor or recipient. Antigen specificity for these receptors is unknown. To prepare the library, the immunoSEQ multiplex PCR assay was applied. Not all clones reach the TCRdb copy of this immuneACCESS table, which keeps in-frame sequences only. Checked studies attribute under half of the gap to unresolved V genes and leave the rest unexplained. Across this sample there are more than 100,000 clones, with roughly 95% seen only once. Together, the top ten hold 3.3% of the sample. The sequenced sample was unstimulated CD8+ T cells sorted from spleen or lymph node cells, obtained before intestinal transplant. The receptors derive from a human donor who received an intestinal transplant.

The V call is TRBV7-9, the J call TRBJ1-2; D ambiguous. CDR1 is SEHNR and CDR2 is FQNEAQ in the germline V gene (reference sequence). Deletions cut 5 bases from V and 8 bases from J, with 15 bases between. The CDR3 spans 13 residues. This CDR3 is CASSQPPQEGYTF. Here the CDR3 DNA reads TGTGCCAGCAGCCAACCTCCGCAGGAGGGCTACACCTTC.

The rearrangement joins TRBV19 to TRBJ2-7; 10 nucleotides match TRBD2. Germline-derived CDR1 and CDR2 are LNHDA and SQIVND (reference sequence). V lost 1 base, J lost 0 bases, and 0 bases stayed unmatched. CDR3 length: 15 residues. The CDR3 sequence: CASSIASGSSYEQYF. As DNA, the CDR3 is TGTGCCAGTAGTATAGCTAGCGGGAGCTCCTACGAGCAGTACTTC.

The chain carries TRBV18 and TRBJ1-2, with D perhaps TRBD1 (5 bases). CDR3 size: 14 residues. Germline loops: CDR1 KGHSH, CDR2 LQKENI. Trimming shortened V by 2 bases and J by 3 bases, and 10 bases separated the two germline ends. CDR3 sequence: CASSPFGTDYGYTF. The CDR3 DNA reads TGTGCCAGCTCACCATTTGGGACGGACTATGGCTACACCTTC.

The chain carries TRBV28 and TRBJ1-2; 7 bases fit TRBD1. Trimming at V came to 5 bases and at J to 6 bases, leaving 12 bases not matched to a gene. The germline CDR1 and CDR2 sequences are MDHEN and SYDVKM. This CDR3 is built from 15 residues. The CDR3 nucleotides are TGTGCCAGCAGTCAAGAGGGGGCCCAGGTGGATGGCTACACCTTC. Protein sequence: CASSQEGAQVDGYTF.

The V call is TRBV28, the J call TRBJ1-2; 7 bases are a match to TRBD1. Germline V gene sequence: CDR1 MDHEN, CDR2 SYDVKM. The CDR3 has 14 amino acids. Trimming removed 5 bases from V and 5 bases from J; junction bases left unmatched: 8. In DNA form, the CDR3 reads TGTGCCAGCAGTCCCAGGGGGTCCTCTTATGGCTACACCTTC. The encoded protein is CASSPRGSSYGYTF.

The chain combines TRBV27 with TRBJ2-7; 9 bases map to TRBD2. The trim removed 9 bases at V and 0 bases at J, leaving 15 bases unmatched. Germline values: CDR1 MNHEY, CDR2 SMNVEV (reference sequence). This CDR3 comprises 17 residues. The CDR3 sequence is CASASFNSGRHSYEQYF. The CDR3 DNA follows: TGTGCCAGTGCTTCCTTTAATAGCGGGAGACACTCCTACGAGCAGTACTTC.

The chain couples TRBV28 to TRBJ2-5; 8 bases line up with TRBD2. The germline V gene encodes CDR1 MDHEN and CDR2 SYDVKM. Germline trimming cut 7 bases from V and 12 bases from J; bases unmatched to any gene: 13. This CDR3 contains 13 residues. The CDR3 bases are TGTGCCAGCACCCTAAACGGGGCGGGAGGCAAGTACTTC. Residues: CASTLNGAGGKYF. Drawing the rest from reference TRBV28 and TRBJ2-5, the complete variable domain is DVKVTQSSRYLVKRTGEKVFLECVQDMDHENMFWYRQDPGLGLRLIYFSYDVKMKEKGDIPEGYSVSREKKERFSLILESASTNQTSMYLCASTLNGAGGKYFGPGTRLLVL.

This sequence joins TRBV15 and TRBJ1-6; the D gene is possibly TRBD1 (5 bases). Trimming stripped 8 bases from V and 3 bases from J, with 8 bases between. The CDR3 runs to 13 residues. Germline-derived CDR1 and CDR2 are LNHNV and YYDKDF (reference sequence). CDR3 DNA sequence: TGTGCCACCGGGGGGTTCTATAATTCACCCCTCCACTTT. Translating it yields CATGGFYNSPLHF.

Remarks on this clone: The same CDR3 arises from other DNA sequences in this sample as well. This chain joins TRBV7-9 and TRBJ2-2; D gene uncertain. V lost 5 bases and J lost 1, with 11 bases in between. This CDR3 comprises 15 residues. Germline CDR1 and CDR2: SEHNR and FQNEAQ (reference sequence). CDR3 region: CASSPARENTGELFF. The CDR3 bases are TGTGCCAGCAGCCCGGCACGAGAGAACACCGGGGAGCTGTTTTTT.

The gene calls are TRBV10-3 and TRBJ2-2; 7 positions agree with TRBD2. The germline V gene has CDR1 ENHRY and CDR2 SYGVKD. The CDR3 consists of 18 residues. V lost 3 bases to trimming and J lost 1 base; unmatched junction nucleotides: 11. The chain's CDR3 is CAISDPVLADENTGELFF. DNA for the CDR3: TGTGCCATCAGTGACCCCGTGCTAGCGGACGAGAACACCGGGGAGCTGTTTTTT.

This clone was recorded only once. V is TRBV6-1 and J is TRBJ2-7; possible D gene TRBD1, 6 bases. Germline V gene lookup returns CDR1 MNHNS and CDR2 SASEGT. V lost 4 bases to trimming and J lost 5 bases, with 15 bases between them. The CDR3 covers 14 residues. This CDR3 is CASSVRDNQDEQYF. CDR3 in DNA: TGTGCCAGCAGTGTCCGGGACAACCAAGACGAGCAGTACTTC.

V is TRBV11-2 and J is TRBJ2-7; perhaps D is TRBD1 or TRBD2 (5 bases each). The V gene's germline CDR1 is SGHAT and CDR2 FQNNGV. The CDR3 covers 14 residues. The germline V and J ends were trimmed by 5 bases and 4 bases, with 15 bases remaining between them. The DNA for the CDR3 is TGTGCCAGCAGCGGGGGACGAGGCCCATACGAGCAGTACTTC. Protein sequence: CASSGGRGPYEQYF.

This clone was observed a single time. The CDR3 protein is CASSYGANYGYTF. The CDR3 DNA sequence: TGTGCCAGCAGTTATGGGGCCAACTATGGCTACACCTTC. The rearrangement links TRBV6-5 to TRBJ1-2, with TRBD1 as a possible D gene (5 bases). Trimming left V 3 bases short and J 2 bases short, with 7 bases between. Per germline, CDR1 MNHEY and CDR2 SVGAGI. The CDR3 has 13 residues.

The chain is built from TRBV5-6 and TRBJ2-7; no clear D gene. From germline, CDR1 is SGHDT and CDR2 YYEEEE. The germline V and J ends were trimmed by 3 bases and 2 bases, with 6 bases remaining between them. CDR3 length: 12 amino acids. The CDR3 spells CASSSAAYEQYF. For the CDR3, the DNA is TGTGCCAGCAGCTCGGCCGCCTACGAGCAGTACTTC.

As concerns this clone: Within the sample, other DNA sequences also encode this same CDR3. In DNA form, the CDR3 reads TGTGCCAGCAGCCAGAACACTGAAGCTTTCTTT. Translation: CASSQNTEAFF. The chain carries TRBV28 and TRBJ1-1, with D unresolved. Germline V lookup: CDR1 MDHEN, CDR2 SYDVKM. The CDR3 covers 11 residues. The V end was cut by 6 bases, the J end by 1 base, with 3 bases between.

This rearrangement joins TRBV5-3 to TRBJ2-6; 7 nucleotides line up with TRBD1. TRBV5-3 is reported as an ORF; its role is uncertain. J lost 2 bases, V lost 0 bases, and 8 bases had no gene match. The CDR3 runs to 18 residues. The CDR3, as DNA: TGTGCCAGAAGCTTGGCGCCCTCAGGGGGTACTGGGGCCAACGTCCTGACTTTC. Its protein product is CARSLAPSGGTGANVLTF.

V gene TRBV9 combines with J gene TRBJ2-5, with 13 bases identical to TRBD2. With 0 bases clipped from V and 4 bases from J, the junction kept 3 bases outside the gene matches. Germline values: CDR1 SGDLS, CDR2 YYNGEE. The CDR3 covers 16 residues. CDR3 sequence reads: CASSVGTSGRGETQYF. The DNA of the CDR3 is TGTGCCAGCAGCGTAGGAACTAGCGGGAGGGGAGAGACCCAGTACTTC. The full variable domain, rest sourced from reference TRBV9 and TRBJ2-5, is DSGVTQTPKHLITATGQRVTLRCSPRSGDLSVYWYQQSLDQGLQFLIQYYNGEERAKGNILERFSAQQFPDLHSELNLSSLELGDSALYFCASSVGTSGRGETQYFGPGTRLLVL.

J is TRBJ2-5 and V is TRBV28; D is uncertain. CDR3 length: 11 amino acids. Trimming shortened V by 7 bases and J by 4 bases, and 7 bases separated the two germline ends. The V gene's germline CDR1 is MDHEN and CDR2 SYDVKM. The CDR3 DNA follows: TGTGCCAGCACCCTAGGAGAGACCCAGTACTTC. Translating gives CASTLGETQYF.

V usage is TRBV6-1 and J usage is TRBJ2-4; 8 bases are shared with TRBD1. This CDR3 comprises 18 residues. V dropped 2 bases and J dropped 0; count of bases not matched to a gene: 9. The germline V gene encodes CDR1 MNHNS and CDR2 SASEGT. The CDR3 bases are TGTGCCAGCAGTGAACTACACAGGGGGTTTGAAGCCAAAAACATTCAGTACTTC. This encodes CASSELHRGFEAKNIQYF.

A single count supports this clone. The chain couples TRBV9 to TRBJ2-7; 11 bases match TRBD2. Trimming cost V 3 bases and J 2 bases; bases outside gene matches: 7. This CDR3 comprises 16 residues. In germline, CDR1 is SGDLS, CDR2 YYNGEE. The CDR3 nucleotides read TGTGCCAGCAGCGCAACTAGCGGGAGCCCTACCTACGAGCAGTACTTC. It specifies CASSATSGSPTYEQYF.

This sequence joins TRBV7-9 and TRBJ1-1; the D gene is possibly TRBD1 (6 bases). Trimming stripped 2 bases from V and 7 bases from J, with 11 bases between. CDR1 is SEHNR and CDR2 is FQNEAQ in the germline V gene (reference sequence). The CDR3 consists of 13 residues. CDR3 amino acids: CASSLSGAFEAFF. Here the CDR3 DNA reads TGTGCCAGCAGCTTATCAGGGGCCTTTGAAGCTTTCTTT.

CDR3 in DNA: TGTGCCAGCAGCCTCACCGGGACAGGGGGCCACGAGCAGTACTTC. Translating gives CASSLTGTGGHEQYF. The V and J genes are TRBV5-8 and TRBJ2-7; 12 nucleotides match TRBD1. CDR1 and CDR2 (germline): SGHTS, YDEGEE. Trimming cost V 4 bases and J 5 bases; bases outside gene matches: 7. The CDR3 covers 15 residues. Combining the CDR3 with reference TRBV5-8 and TRBJ2-7 gives the whole variable domain EAGVTQSPTHLIKTRGQQATLRCSPISGHTSVYWYQQALGLGLQFLLWYDEGEERNRGNFPPRFSGRQFPNYSSELNVNALELEDSALYLCASSLTGTGGHEQYFGPGTRLTVT.

The V gene is TRBV7-8, the J gene TRBJ1-1, with D tentatively TRBD1 (6 bases). Trimming took 7 bases from V and 6 from J, leaving 15 bases between them. Germline V gene sequence: CDR1 SGHVS, CDR2 FQNEAQ. The CDR3 covers 13 residues. The CDR3 DNA reads TGTGCCAGCACAATAGGGGGTATGTCTGAAGCTTTCTTT. This sequence encodes CASTIGGMSEAFF.

The genes are TRBV23-1 and TRBJ1-4; D unresolved. TRBV23-1 is noted as an ORF with a role that remains uncertain. This CDR3 has 14 amino acids. The V and J ends lost 2 bases and 3 bases respectively, with 7 bases between them. In DNA form, the CDR3 reads TGCGCCAGCAGTCAACCGGACCCTAATGAAAAACTGTTTTTT. It yields the protein CASSQPDPNEKLFF.